This TCR beta chain was sequenced for a study of CD8 T cells in ankylosing spondylitis. This CDR3 spans 15 amino acids. Germline CDR1 and CDR2: SGDLS and YYNGEE. The V and J ends lost 3 bases and 8 bases, in that order; junction bases with no gene match: 9. TCRdb re-analysed the 5' RACE reads in MiXCR, keeping a single row per CDR3 protein. The sample contains 10,000 to 15,000 distinct CDR3 sequences, approximately 2.5% of which appear only once. This clonotype was counted at least ten times. The origin of this receptor is a male donor with ankylosing spondylitis or in good health (not recorded which). The gene calls are TRBV9 and TRBJ1-4, with 8 bases identical to TRBD1. The specimen was blood, either unsorted or a sorted T cell fraction (not recorded which). DNA of the CDR3: TGTGCCAGCAGCGCAACCCAGGGGGCTGGGGAAAAACTGTTTTTT. Its translation is CASSATQGAGEKLFF.